This T cell receptor beta chain was recorded in a study of T cell responses to AZD1222 COVID-19 vaccine. Regarding this clone: Its specificity is unknown.

Study-wide results and caveats: CD4 TCRs covered the whole spike, strongest at regions 160-218 and 743-854. Reportedly, nearly half the spike-specific TCRs target unmutated variant regions. Mostly white British, mostly female donors; authors suggested clonal diversity may be underestimated.

V lost 6 bases and J lost 5; bases outside the gene matches: 10. Per germline, CDR1 ENHRY and CDR2 SYGVKD. The CDR3 is made up of 16 amino acids. The protocol was immunoSEQ multiplex PCR, while the TCRdb copy is restricted to in-frame clones and leaves out a portion. The sample consists of some 150,000 clones, around 94% of them appearing once. The J gene is TRBJ2-2, the V gene TRBV10-3, with TRBD2 matching 9 bases. Specimen: peripheral blood, collected on day 0 of AZD1222 vaccination. The clonotype comes from an adult in good health. The CDR3 region is CAISTTSGTGTGELFF. Written as DNA, the CDR3 is TGTGCCATCAGCACGACTAGCGGCACAGGGACCGGGGAGCTGTTTTTT.